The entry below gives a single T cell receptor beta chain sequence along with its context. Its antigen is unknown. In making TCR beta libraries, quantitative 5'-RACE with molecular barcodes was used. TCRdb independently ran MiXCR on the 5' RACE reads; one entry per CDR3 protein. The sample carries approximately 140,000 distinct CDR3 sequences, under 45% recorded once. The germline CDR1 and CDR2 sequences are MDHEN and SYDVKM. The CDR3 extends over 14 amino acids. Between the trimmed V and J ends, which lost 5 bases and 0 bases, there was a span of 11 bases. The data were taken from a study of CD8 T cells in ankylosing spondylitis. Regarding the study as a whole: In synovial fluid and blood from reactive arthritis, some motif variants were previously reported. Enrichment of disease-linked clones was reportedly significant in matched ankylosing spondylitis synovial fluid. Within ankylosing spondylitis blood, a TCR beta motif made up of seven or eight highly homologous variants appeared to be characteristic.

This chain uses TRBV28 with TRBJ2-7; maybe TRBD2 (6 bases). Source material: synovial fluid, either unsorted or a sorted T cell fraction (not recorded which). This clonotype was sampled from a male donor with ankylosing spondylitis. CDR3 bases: TGTGCCAGCAGTGGCGGGATAAGCTCCTACGAGCAGTACTTC. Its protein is CASSGGISSYEQYF.